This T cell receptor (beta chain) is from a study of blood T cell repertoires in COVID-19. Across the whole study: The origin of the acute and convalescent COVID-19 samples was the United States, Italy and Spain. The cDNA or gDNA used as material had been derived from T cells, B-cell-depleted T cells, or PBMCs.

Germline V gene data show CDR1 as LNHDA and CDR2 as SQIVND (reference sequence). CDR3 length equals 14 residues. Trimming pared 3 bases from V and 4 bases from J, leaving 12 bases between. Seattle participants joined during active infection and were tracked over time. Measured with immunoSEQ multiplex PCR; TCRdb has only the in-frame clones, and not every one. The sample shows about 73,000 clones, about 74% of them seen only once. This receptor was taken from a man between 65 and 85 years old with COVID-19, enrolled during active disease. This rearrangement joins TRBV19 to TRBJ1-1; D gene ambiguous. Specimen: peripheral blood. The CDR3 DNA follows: TGTGCCAGTAGTATCCCGTTGGGAGCCACTGAAGCTTTCTTT. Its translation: CASSIPLGATEAFF.